This TCR beta chain was captured in a study of blood T cell repertoires in COVID-19. Study details: Collection of acute and convalescent COVID-19 samples took place in the United States, Italy and Spain. PBMCs, B-cell-depleted T cells, or T cells provided the cDNA or gDNA that made up the material.

Produced via immunoSEQ multiplex PCR; TCRdb's table is partial and in-frame only. Of under 150,000 clones in the sample, 85% were seen once. The ends lost 4 bases at V and 0 bases at J; junction bases unmatched: 4. Germline CDR1 and CDR2: KGHSH and LQKENI. CDR3 length: 15 amino acids. The clonotype comes from a middle-aged man with acute or convalescent COVID-19. The sequenced sample consisted of peripheral blood. The chain links TRBV18 to TRBJ1-1; 8 nucleotides line up with TRBD1. The CDR3, as DNA: TGTGCCAGCTCACTGAGACAGGGGATGAACACTGAAGCTTTCTTT. Translated, it gives CASSLRQGMNTEAFF.